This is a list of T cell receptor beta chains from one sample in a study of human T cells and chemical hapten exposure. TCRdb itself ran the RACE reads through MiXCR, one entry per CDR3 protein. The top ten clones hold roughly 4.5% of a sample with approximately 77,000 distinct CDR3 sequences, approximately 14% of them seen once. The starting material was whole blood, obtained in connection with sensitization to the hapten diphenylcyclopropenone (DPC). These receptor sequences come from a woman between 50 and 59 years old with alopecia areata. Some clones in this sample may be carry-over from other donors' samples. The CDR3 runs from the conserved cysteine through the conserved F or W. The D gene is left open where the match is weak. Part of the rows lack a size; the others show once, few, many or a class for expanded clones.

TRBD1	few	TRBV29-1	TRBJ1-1	CSASAGTGGTEAFF	TGCAGCGCAAGCGCCGGGACAGGGGGAACTGAAGCTTTCTTT
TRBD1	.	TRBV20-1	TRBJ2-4	CSASTGVAKNIQYF	TGCAGTGCTAGTACAGGGGTAGCCAAAAACATTCAGTACTTC
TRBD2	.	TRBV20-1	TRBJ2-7	CSARGGLAGVILGHEQYF	TGCAGTGCTAGAGGCGGGCTAGCGGGAGTAATTTTGGGCCACGAGCAGTACTTC
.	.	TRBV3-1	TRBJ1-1	CASSQWDKNTEAFF	TGTGCCAGCAGCCAATGGGATAAGAACACTGAAGCTTTCTTT
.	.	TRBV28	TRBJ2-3	CASGSVATDTQYF	TGTGCCAGCGGTTCGGTGGCGACAGATACGCAGTATTTT
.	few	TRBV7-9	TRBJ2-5	CASSLEWTVQETQYF	TGTGCCAGCAGCTTAGAATGGACAGTCCAAGAGACCCAGTACTTC
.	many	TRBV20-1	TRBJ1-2	CSALTQGIYGYTF	TGCAGTGCTCTCACCCAGGGTATCTATGGCTACACCTTC
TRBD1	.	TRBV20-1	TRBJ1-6	CSATTGTGVYSPLHF	TGCAGTGCCACCACCGGGACAGGGGTTTATTCACCCCTCCACTTT
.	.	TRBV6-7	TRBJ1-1	CASAHTGERRMNTEAFF	TGTGCCAGCGCTCATACTGGGGAGCGTCGGATGAACACTGAAGCTTTCTTT
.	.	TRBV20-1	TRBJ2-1	CSARDLVRTKEQFF	TGCAGTGCTAGAGATTTGGTCCGAACCAAGGAGCAGTTCTTC
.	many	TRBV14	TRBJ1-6	CASSVTGTKNSPLHF	TGTGCCAGCAGCGTGACCGGGACTAAAAATTCACCCCTCCACTTT
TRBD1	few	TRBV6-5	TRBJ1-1	CASSGDRGNTEAFF	TGTGCCAGCAGTGGGGACAGGGGAAACACTGAAGCTTTCTTT
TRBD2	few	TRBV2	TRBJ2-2	CASRRTSGSAGELFF	TGTGCCAGCAGGAGGACTAGCGGGAGTGCCGGGGAGCTGTTTTTT
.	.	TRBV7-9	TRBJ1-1	CASSGIGDVNTEAFF	TGTGCCAGCAGCGGAATAGGGGATGTCAACACTGAAGCTTTCTTT
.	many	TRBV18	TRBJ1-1	CASSPTGMNTEAFF	TGTGCCAGCTCGCCTACAGGAATGAACACTGAAGCTTTCTTT
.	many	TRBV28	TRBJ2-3	CASSYPSWDTQYF	TGTGCCAGCAGTTACCCGAGCTGGGATACGCAGTATTTT
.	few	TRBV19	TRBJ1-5	CASSIEASNQPQHF	TGTGCCAGTAGTATAGAGGCGAGCAATCAGCCCCAGCATTTT
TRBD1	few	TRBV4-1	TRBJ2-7	CASSRGGLVPTYEQYF	TGCGCCAGCAGCAGAGGGGGCCTAGTTCCCACCTACGAGCAGTACTTC
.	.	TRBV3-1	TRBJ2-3	CASSQGHGPTDTQYF	TGTGCCAGCAGCCAAGGACATGGCCCCACAGATACGCAGTATTTT
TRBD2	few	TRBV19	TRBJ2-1	CASSARERYNEQFF	TGTGCCAGTAGTGCGCGGGAGAGGTACAATGAGCAGTTCTTC
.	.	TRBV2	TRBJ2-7	CASARLVGSYEQYF	TGTGCCAGCGCCCGTTTGGTGGGGTCCTACGAGCAGTACTTC
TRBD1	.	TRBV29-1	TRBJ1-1	CSVGQGTEAFF	TGCAGCGTGGGACAGGGTACTGAAGCTTTCTTT
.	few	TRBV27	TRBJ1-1	CASSFIRTSSNTEAFF	TGTGCCAGCAGTTTTATCCGGACCAGCTCGAACACTGAAGCTTTCTTT
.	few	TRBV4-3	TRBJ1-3	CASSQLTGSSGNTIYF	TGCGCCAGCAGCCAACTTACAGGGAGCTCTGGAAACACCATATATTTT
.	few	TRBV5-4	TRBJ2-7	CASSRGLYEQYF	TGTGCCAGCAGCCGGGGATTATACGAGCAGTACTTC
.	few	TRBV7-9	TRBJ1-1	CASSLALVRDLKQNTEAFF	TGTGCCAGCAGCTTAGCGCTAGTGCGGGACCTTAAACAGAACACTGAAGCTTTCTTT
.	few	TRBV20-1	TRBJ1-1	CSARGPTVNTEAFF	TGCAGTGCTAGAGGGCCGACAGTGAACACTGAAGCTTTCTTT
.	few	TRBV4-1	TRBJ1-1	CASTADAGVTEAFF	TGCGCCAGCACCGCGGATGCCGGGGTCACTGAAGCTTTCTTT
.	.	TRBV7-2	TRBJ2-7	CASSPQNYEQYF	TGTGCCAGCAGCCCCCAGAACTACGAGCAGTACTTC
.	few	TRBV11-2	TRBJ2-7	CASSFLTGYGDYEQYF	TGTGCCAGCAGCTTCCTAACAGGTTACGGAGACTACGAGCAGTACTTC
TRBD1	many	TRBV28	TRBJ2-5	CASSNPGQGAKETQYF	TGTGCCAGCAGCAATCCGGGACAGGGGGCAAAAGAGACCCAGTACTTC
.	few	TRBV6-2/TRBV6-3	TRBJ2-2	CASGGMSKNTGELFF	TGTGCCAGCGGAGGAATGAGCAAGAACACCGGGGAGCTGTTTTTT
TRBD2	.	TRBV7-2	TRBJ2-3	CASSFPTSRGDTQYF	TGTGCCAGCAGCTTTCCGACTAGCCGGGGGGATACGCAGTATTTT
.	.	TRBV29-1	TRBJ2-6	CSVEDPPGAGANVLTF	TGCAGCGTTGAAGATCCGCCAGGGGCTGGGGCCAACGTCCTGACTTTC
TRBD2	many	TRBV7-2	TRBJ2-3	CASSNSGSGPDTQYF	TGTGCCAGCAGCAATAGCGGGAGCGGGCCAGATACGCAGTATTTT